This T cell receptor beta chain originates from a study of T cells in Graves' hyperthyroidism and ophthalmopathy. CDR1 and CDR2 (germline): SGHRS, YFSETQ. Trimming took 0 bases from V and 0 from J, leaving 12 bases between them. The CDR3 sequence is 16 residues long. This clonotype was recorded many times. RNA transcripts provided the source from which TCR beta CDR3 regions were amplified. A set of HTBI primers served as the primers for a first-round RT-PCR of the TCR CDR3. One entry per CDR3 protein, called by TCRdb with MiXCR from the multiplex PCR reads. The table has fewer than 450,000 distinct CDR3 sequences, roughly an eighth seen once.

The sequencing input was blood. The sequence derives from a man in his fifties or sixties with Graves' ophthalmopathy. The chain employs TRBV5-1 and TRBJ1-2; D perhaps matches TRBD1 (5 bases). The CDR3 loop reads CASSLAGTSANYGYTF. As DNA, the CDR3 is TGCGCCAGCAGCTTGGCCGGGACGTCAGCTAACTATGGCTACACCTTC.